This T cell receptor beta chain was recorded in a study of blood T cell repertoires in COVID-19. Per the authors' pipeline: Nucleated cell counts were estimated from reference gene primer amplification. TCRdb's table, derived via immunoSEQ multiplex PCR, lists solely in-frame clones and lacks some. V and J calls and clone size are given by that table; D and trimming were obtained from the DNA. The sample records nearly 300,000 clones, approximately 88% being singletons. V lost 3 bases and J lost 0, with 15 bases in between. This CDR3 comprises 16 residues. The germline CDR1 and CDR2 sequences are SGDLS and YYNGEE.

The rearrangement links TRBV9 to TRBJ1-1; the D is unclear. The receptor was derived from a human donor with COVID-19, enrolled during active disease. The donor label of this sample is uncertain. Sequencing used peripheral blood. For the CDR3, the DNA is TGTGCCAGCAGCGGCGGTTCTTCCTTACTGAACACTGAAGCTTTCTTT. Translating it yields CASSGGSSLLNTEAFF.